The 21 T cell receptor beta chains presented below share a single source sample, sequenced in a study of long-term antiretroviral therapy in people with HIV. The assay, immunoSEQ v3.0, was run at survey level. TCRdb keeps only in-frame clones here, not all; method: immunoSEQ multiplex PCR. The sample has 20,000 to 25,000 clones, around 85% seen once. The starting material was unsorted PBMCs, obtained 1.6 years after starting antiretroviral therapy. These receptors were obtained from a man aged 35-49 years with HIV.

The chain has TRBV16 and TRBJ1-1; 7 nucleotides align to TRBD1. The CDR3 extends over 14 amino acids. CDR1 and CDR2 from the germline V gene are KGHSY and FQNENV. V was clipped by 0 bases and J by 4 bases; unmatched bases: 2. The CDR3 DNA sequence: TGTGCCAGCAGCCAATCAGGGGGCTCCACTGAAGCTTTCTTT. This translates into CASSQSGGSTEAFF.

The chain combines TRBV13 with TRBJ1-1; D is ambiguous. Trimming pared 1 base from V and 11 bases from J, leaving 14 bases between. Germline CDR1 reads PRHDT; CDR2 reads FYEKMQ (reference sequence). The CDR3 totals 13 residues. The CDR3 nucleotides are TGTGCCAGCAGCTTAGCGTGGGAGAGGGCTGCTTTCTTT. It specifies CASSLAWERAAFF.

CDR3 loop: CASSSGTGGLCNQPQHF. The DNA of the CDR3 is TGTGCCAGCAGCTCCGGGACAGGGGGCCTTTGCAATCAGCCCCAGCATTTT. This rearrangement joins TRBV13 to TRBJ1-5; 12 bases map to TRBD1. V trimming: 4 bases; J trimming: 2 bases; junction bases outside the gene matches: 6. There are 17 residues in the CDR3. Germline CDR1 PRHDT, CDR2 FYEKMQ (reference sequence).

The V gene is TRBV27, the J gene TRBJ2-7, with 12 bases identical to TRBD2. The CDR3 has 17 amino acids. Germline CDR1 MNHEY, CDR2 SMNVEV (reference sequence). V shed 5 bases and J 1 base; nucleotides not matched to a gene: 9. The CDR3 protein is CASSPILTSGGSYEQYF. CDR3 DNA: TGTGCCAGCAGTCCGATCTTGACTAGCGGGGGTTCCTACGAGCAGTACTTC.

The V call is TRBV29-1, the J call TRBJ2-1; TRBD1 matches 7 bases. V was pared by 3 bases and J by 4 bases, with 3 bases of the junction left unmatched. The CDR3 spans 13 residues. The germline CDR1 and CDR2 sequences are SQVTM and ANQGSEA. CDR3: CSVDEGAYNEQFF. As DNA, the CDR3 is TGCAGCGTTGATGAGGGGGCTTACAATGAGCAGTTCTTC.

This clone was seen only a few times. This chain connects TRBV5-1 to TRBJ2-7; D remains ambiguous. From germline, CDR1 is SGHRS and CDR2 YFSETQ. The V end lost 2 bases, the J end lost 2 bases, and 8 bases lay between the germline ends. The CDR3 is made up of 13 amino acids. The CDR3 loop reads CASSFGTAYEQYF. In nucleotides, the CDR3 is TGCGCCAGCAGCTTTGGAACAGCCTACGAGCAGTACTTC. The full variable domain, with the rest looked up from reference TRBV5-1 and TRBJ2-7, is KAGVTQTPRYLIKTRGQQVTLSCSPISGHRSVSWYQQTPGQGLQFLFEYFSETQRNKGNFPGRFSGRQFSNSRSEMNVSTLELGDSALYLCASSFGTAYEQYFGPGTRLTVT.

A few counts support this clone. The gene calls are TRBV19 and TRBJ2-7, with 12 bases matching TRBD1. The CDR3 spans 16 residues. The J segment lost 7 bases and the V segment lost 6 bases, leaving 13 bases of the junction unmatched. CDR1 LNHDA and CDR2 SQIVND come from the germline V gene (reference sequence). This CDR3 reads CASSYQGGTGGEEQYF. In DNA, the CDR3 is TGTGCCAGTAGCTACCAAGGGGGGACAGGGGGCGAGGAGCAGTACTTC.

The rearrangement links TRBV11-2 to TRBJ1-1; D is unclear. The CDR3 length is 14 residues. The germline CDR1 and CDR2 sequences are SGHAT and FQNNGV. V lost 0 bases to trimming and J lost 8 bases, with 13 bases between them. The CDR3 nucleotides read TGTGCCAGCAGCTTAGATGAATCGCGCAGGGAAGCTTTCTTT. This codes for CASSLDESRREAFF.

The chain uses TRBV2 and TRBJ1-2, with no clear D. Per the germline V gene, CDR1 is SNHLY and CDR2 is FYNNEI. This CDR3 has 13 residues. V shed 1 base and J shed 4 bases, with 7 bases lying between them. For the CDR3, the DNA is TGTGCCAGCAGTGAAGGGGGTCTCTATGGCTACACCTTC. Residues: CASSEGGLYGYTF.

The chain couples TRBV27 to TRBJ2-7, with TRBD1 matching 10 bases. The CDR3 consists of 13 residues. After removal of 6 bases from V and 4 bases from J, the junction contained 3 bases not matched to a gene. Germline V gene lookup returns CDR1 MNHEY and CDR2 SMNVEV (reference sequence). The CDR3 loop is CASSRQGAYEQYF. CDR3 DNA sequence: TGTGCCAGCAGCCGACAGGGGGCATACGAGCAGTACTTC.

The rearrangement links TRBV4-1 to TRBJ2-1; the D gene is possibly TRBD1 (6 bases). This CDR3 has 17 amino acids. Germline loops: CDR1 MGHRA, CDR2 YSYEKL. V was trimmed by 0 bases and J by 3 bases, leaving 15 bases between them. CDR3 in amino acids: CASSQDETGGGYNEQFF. The CDR3 nucleotides read TGCGCCAGCAGCCAAGATGAGACAGGCGGCGGCTACAATGAGCAGTTCTTC.

The CDR3 DNA sequence: TGTGCCAGCAGCTTACTAGACAGGGGTTATGGCTACACCTTC. It codes for CASSLLDRGYGYTF. V is TRBV11-3 and J is TRBJ1-2, with TRBD1 matching over 8 bases. Trimming at V came to 2 bases and at J to 5 bases, leaving 4 bases not matched to a gene. CDR1 is SGHNT and CDR2 is YENEEA in the germline V gene. This CDR3 spans 14 amino acids.

The chain links TRBV27 to TRBJ1-5; the D is unclear. Germline V gene data show CDR1 as MNHEY and CDR2 as SMNVEV (reference sequence). V was pared by 6 bases and J by 1 base, with 10 bases between. The CDR3 is 14 amino acids. The CDR3 protein is CASSEQKSNQPQHF. The CDR3 DNA follows: TGTGCCAGCAGCGAACAGAAGAGCAATCAGCCCCAGCATTTT.

The chain combines TRBV6-4 with TRBJ2-1; TRBD2 matches at 7 bases. Germline CDR1 is MRHNA and CDR2 is SNTAGT. This CDR3 comprises 14 residues. Unmatched junction bases numbered 6, after V lost 4 bases and J lost 6 bases. The CDR3 nucleotides are TGTGCCAGCAGTGCTAGCGGCTTAACCAATGAGCAGTTCTTC. Residues: CASSASGLTNEQFF.

V is TRBV7-8 and J is TRBJ2-3; D might be TRBD2 (5 bases). Trimming removed 4 bases from V and 0 bases from J, with 11 bases in between. CDR1 is SGHVS and CDR2 is FQNEAQ in the germline V gene. The CDR3 sequence is 15 residues long. The CDR3 DNA sequence: TGTGCCAGCAGCTCGGGATGGACTAGCACAGATACGCAGTATTTT. Its translation is CASSSGWTSTDTQYF.

V and J are TRBV4-1 and TRBJ2-1; D is unresolved. CDR1 is MGHRA, CDR2 YSYEKL, per germline. Trimming took 0 bases from V and 0 from J, leaving 12 bases between them. The length of the CDR3 is 17 residues. The CDR3 DNA follows: TGCGCCAGCAGCCAAGATGCGCGCTTTAGCTCCTACAATGAGCAGTTCTTC. Its translation is CASSQDARFSSYNEQFF.

The J gene is TRBJ1-5, the V gene TRBV28; 10 nucleotides line up with TRBD1. Germline V gives CDR1 MDHEN, CDR2 SYDVKM. The CDR3 runs 17 residues. V trimming: 1 base; J trimming: 4 bases; junction bases outside the gene matches: 7. The CDR3 DNA follows: TGTGCCAGCAGTTTATTTCGGGGACAGGGGCAAAATCAGCCCCAGCATTTT. It specifies CASSLFRGQGQNQPQHF.

The sample holds a few counts of this clone. This rearrangement joins TRBV9 to TRBJ2-7; 10 bases line up with TRBD1. The germline V gene has CDR1 SGDLS and CDR2 YYNGEE. This CDR3 contains 12 residues. With V trimmed by 5 bases and J by 6 bases, 2 bases remained unmatched. In nucleotides, the CDR3 is TGTGCCAGCAGTGGGGACAGGGGCGAGCAGTACTTC. Its translation: CASSGDRGEQYF.

This clone was detected only a few times. J is TRBJ1-2 and V is TRBV9; possible D gene TRBD1, 6 bases. V dropped 2 bases and J dropped 5 bases, with 16 bases sitting between them. The CDR3 is 15 residues long. CDR1 is SGDLS, CDR2 YYNGEE, per germline. The CDR3: CASSVSPEGEYGYTF. The CDR3 DNA sequence: TGTGCCAGCAGCGTCAGTCCCGAGGGGGAGTATGGCTACACCTTC.

The genes are TRBV27 and TRBJ1-1; 7 bases line up with TRBD1. Trimming at V came to 3 bases and at J to 4 bases, leaving 8 bases not matched to a gene. From germline, CDR1 is MNHEY and CDR2 SMNVEV (reference sequence). The CDR3 consists of 15 residues. The CDR3 DNA reads TGTGCCAGCAGTTTCCAAGGGGGCCTGAGCACTGAAGCTTTCTTT. It translates to CASSFQGGLSTEAFF.

The chain uses TRBV5-1 and TRBJ2-7; D call uncertain. The CDR3 runs 16 residues. In germline, CDR1 is SGHRS, CDR2 YFSETQ. Trimming pared 2 bases from V and 0 bases from J, leaving 15 bases between. The CDR3 nucleotides read TGCGCCAGCAGCTTTTACGGCCGATCGAGCTCCTACGAGCAGTACTTC. Protein product: CASSFYGRSSSYEQYF.